A single sample gave rise to the 29 T cell receptor beta chains below, sequenced in a study of blood T cell repertoires in COVID-19. Assay used: immunoSEQ multiplex PCR; TCRdb lists only in-frame clones, some missing. The table records about 270,000 clones, around 93% of them present only once. Sequencing input: PBMCs or T cells enriched from blood (not recorded which). Receptors originate from a man aged 40-55 years who had been exposed to COVID-19.

This chain links TRBV30 with TRBJ2-1; TRBD2 matches 11 bases. The V and J ends lost 6 bases and 4 bases, in that order; junction bases with no gene match: 11. Germline assignment: CDR1 GTSNPN and CDR2 SVGIG (reference sequence). The CDR3 length is 16 residues. The CDR3 is CACRTRGTSGYNEQFF. The CDR3 region has the DNA TGTGCCTGCCGGACCCGGGGGACTAGCGGATACAATGAGCAGTTCTTC.

V and J are TRBV11-3 and TRBJ2-2; maybe TRBD2 (6 bases). From germline, CDR1 is SGHNT and CDR2 YENEEA. With 0 bases removed from V and 5 bases from J, the gap between germline ends came to 22 bases. The CDR3 has 19 amino acids. This chain's CDR3 is CASSLELAFGGGVTGELFF. DNA of the CDR3: TGTGCCAGCAGCTTAGAGCTTGCATTCGGGGGTGGAGTGACCGGGGAGCTGTTTTTT.

The J gene is TRBJ2-3, the V gene TRBV7-6; D is ambiguous. CDR1 is SGHVS and CDR2 is FNYEAQ in the germline V gene. Trimming removed 1 base at V and 0 bases at J, with 8 bases between. CDR3 length equals 15 residues. The CDR3: CASSLVAGSTDTQYF. CDR3 coding DNA: TGTGCCAGCAGCTTAGTTGCAGGAAGCACAGATACGCAGTATTTT.

J is TRBJ2-7 and V is TRBV4-1; TRBD2 agrees at 10 bases. CDR3 length: 16 amino acids. The germline V gene has CDR1 MGHRA and CDR2 YSYEKL. Unmatched junction bases numbered 5, after V lost 0 bases and J lost 3 bases. CDR3 protein: CASSQDPSGGIYEQYF. In DNA form, the CDR3 reads TGCGCCAGCAGCCAAGACCCTAGCGGGGGTATCTACGAGCAGTACTTC.

The genes are TRBV19 and TRBJ1-5, with D maybe TRBD1 (6 bases). The V end lost 6 bases, the J end lost 3 bases, and 9 bases lay between the germline ends. This CDR3 has 13 amino acids. CDR1 and CDR2 (germline): LNHDA, SQIVND (reference sequence). The CDR3 coding sequence is TGTGCCAGTAGCCCGGGACACAATCAGCCCCAGCATTTT. Translating gives CASSPGHNQPQHF.

The CDR3 reads CASTQTSGGYEQYF. For the CDR3, the DNA is TGCGCCAGCACCCAGACTAGCGGGGGATACGAGCAGTACTTC. The chain combines TRBV5-1 with TRBJ2-7; TRBD2 aligns across 12 bases. The CDR3 runs 14 residues. Germline V gene data show CDR1 as SGHRS and CDR2 as YFSETQ. With 6 bases clipped from V and 4 bases from J, the junction kept 5 bases outside the gene matches.

V is TRBV6-5 and J is TRBJ1-2, with 8 bases fitting TRBD1. Germline CDR1 MNHEY, CDR2 SVGAGI. This CDR3 contains 15 residues. V dropped 3 bases and J dropped 8; count of bases not matched to a gene: 11. CDR3 sequence reads: CASSYGNRGEGGYTF. The CDR3 nucleotides are TGTGCCAGCAGTTATGGGAACAGGGGGGAAGGAGGCTACACCTTC.

This chain uses TRBV29-1 with TRBJ2-7; D perhaps matches TRBD2 (6 bases). Trimming stripped 4 bases from V and 3 bases from J, with 10 bases between. Germline values: CDR1 SQVTM, CDR2 ANQGSEA. There are 12 residues in the CDR3. The CDR3 here is CSVAYGGYEQYF. In DNA, the CDR3 is TGCAGCGTTGCCTACGGGGGCTACGAGCAGTACTTC.

This rearrangement joins TRBV5-4 to TRBJ2-2; 14 bases line up with TRBD2. From germline, CDR1 is SGHNT and CDR2 YYREEE (reference sequence). With 4 bases clipped from V and 6 bases from J, the junction kept 2 bases outside the gene matches. CDR3 size: 15 residues. The CDR3 sequence is CASSRTSGRSGELFF. CDR3 bases: TGTGCCAGCAGCCGGACTAGCGGGAGGTCCGGGGAGCTGTTTTTT.

The table lists this clone with a few counts. The V and J genes are TRBV6-5 and TRBJ2-1, with 9 bases identical to TRBD2. The V and J ends lost 4 bases and 0 bases, in that order; junction bases with no gene match: 1. The germline gives CDR1 MNHEY, CDR2 SVGAGI. The CDR3 extends over 15 amino acids. The CDR3 loop reads CASSSTSGSYNEQFF. The CDR3 coding sequence is TGTGCCAGCAGTTCGACTAGCGGCTCCTACAATGAGCAGTTCTTC.

The chain recombines TRBV28 with TRBJ1-2, with 9 bases matching TRBD1. Per the germline V gene, CDR1 is MDHEN and CDR2 is SYDVKM. V was clipped by 7 bases and J by 8 bases; unmatched bases: 23. The CDR3 consists of 18 residues. Here the CDR3 reads CASTDKQGAQLILGGYTF. CDR3 sequence (DNA): TGTGCCAGCACCGATAAACAGGGGGCGCAGCTCATACTCGGGGGCTACACCTTC.

Remarks on this clone: The sample has other DNA sequences that encode this CDR3 too. The J gene is TRBJ2-1, the V gene TRBV25-1; 9 bases map to TRBD2. The CDR3 is made up of 14 amino acids. Germline values: CDR1 MGHDK, CDR2 SYGVNS. Losses at the gene ends were 2 bases for V and 6 bases for J; bases not matched to a gene: 2. The CDR3 DNA follows: TGTGCCAGCAGTGAACCTAGCGGGGTCAATGAGCAGTTCTTC. Its translation: CASSEPSGVNEQFF.

This clone is a singleton in its sample. The rearrangement uses TRBV5-4 and TRBJ2-7; perhaps TRBD2 as D (6 bases). This CDR3 comprises 15 residues. V shed 4 bases and J shed 0 bases, with 14 bases lying between them. Germline V CDR1 and CDR2: SGHNT, YYREEE (reference sequence). CDR3 in amino acids: CASSRKGTASYEQYF. For the CDR3, the DNA is TGTGCCAGCAGCCGAAAAGGGACTGCCTCCTACGAGCAGTACTTC.

V usage is TRBV19 and J usage is TRBJ1-6, with TRBD1 as a possible D gene (5 bases). In germline, CDR1 is LNHDA, CDR2 SQIVND (reference sequence). The CDR3 covers 13 residues. The V end lost 6 bases, the J end lost 9 bases, and 12 bases lay between the germline ends. The CDR3: CASSRQLGSPLHF. The CDR3 DNA sequence: TGTGCCAGTAGCCGACAGTTGGGTTCACCCCTCCACTTT.

The rearrangement uses TRBV27 and TRBJ1-5; the D gene is possibly TRBD1 (5 bases). There are 12 residues in the CDR3. CDR1 is MNHEY and CDR2 is SMNVEV in the germline V gene (reference sequence). V was trimmed by 5 bases and J by 6 bases, leaving 8 bases between them. Here the CDR3 reads CASSPGGQPQHF. The DNA of the CDR3 is TGTGCCAGCAGTCCCGGGGGTCAGCCCCAGCATTTT.

V is TRBV6-2 or TRBV6-3 and J is TRBJ1-1, with 7 bases that match TRBD1. CDR1 is MNHEY, CDR2 SVGEGT, per germline. J lost 5 bases, V lost 0 bases, and 18 bases had no gene match. This CDR3 has 19 amino acids. In nucleotides, the CDR3 is TGTGCCAGCAGTTACTCGGATAACCCTTCAGGGGGGTGGGAGACTGAAGCTTTCTTT. Its translation: CASSYSDNPSGGWETEAFF.

The chain combines TRBV11-2 with TRBJ2-3, with 11 nucleotides matching TRBD1. Unmatched junction bases numbered 4, after V lost 1 base and J lost 4 bases. Germline CDR1 and CDR2: SGHAT and FQNNGV. The CDR3 loop spans 16 amino acids. The CDR3 DNA follows: TGTGCCAGCAGCTTAGGGACAGGGGGCGCGTCAGATACGCAGTATTTT. Translated: CASSLGTGGASDTQYF. The entire variable domain, with the rest obtained from reference TRBV11-2 and TRBJ2-3, is as follows: EAGVAQSPRYKIIEKRQSVAFWCNPISGHATLYWYQQILGQGPKLLIQFQNNGVVDDSQLPKDRFSAERLKGVDSTLKIQPAKLEDSAVYLCASSLGTGGASDTQYFGPGTRLTVL.

V gene TRBV19 combines with J gene TRBJ2-7; 9 nucleotides align to TRBD1. The CDR3 extends over 15 amino acids. Losses at the gene ends were 5 bases for V and 2 bases for J; bases not matched to a gene: 7. From germline, CDR1 is LNHDA and CDR2 SQIVND (reference sequence). The CDR3 here is CASSAGTGSTYEQYF. CDR3 coding DNA: TGTGCCAGTAGTGCCGGGACAGGGAGCACCTACGAGCAGTACTTC.

The chain has TRBV19 and TRBJ2-7, with D possibly TRBD1 on 5 matching bases. The CDR3 extends over 14 amino acids. The ends were cut back, 6 bases at V and 1 base at J, with 13 bases in the middle. The germline CDR1 and CDR2 sequences are LNHDA and SQIVND (reference sequence). The chain's CDR3 is CASSLRVQSYEQYF. The DNA of the CDR3 is TGTGCCAGTAGCCTCAGGGTCCAATCCTACGAGCAGTACTTC.

The CDR3 here is CAWRWAGNTEAFF. In DNA form, the CDR3 reads TGTGCCTGGAGATGGGCGGGGAACACTGAAGCTTTCTTT. This chain joins TRBV30 and TRBJ1-1; no clear D. CDR1 and CDR2 from the germline V gene are GTSNPN and SVGIG (reference sequence). The length of the CDR3 is 13 residues. V gave up 3 bases and J gave up 1 base, with 9 bases separating them.

The chain carries TRBV19 and TRBJ2-7, with 8 bases that match TRBD1. V trimming: 6 bases; J trimming: 2 bases; junction bases outside the gene matches: 6. The CDR3 runs 14 residues. Germline V lookup: CDR1 LNHDA, CDR2 SQIVND (reference sequence). The CDR3 here is CASSRSQGAYEQYF. DNA of the CDR3: TGTGCCAGTAGCCGATCACAGGGGGCCTACGAGCAGTACTTC.

The chain employs TRBV2 and TRBJ2-7; possibly TRBD1 for D (6 bases). The ends were cut back, 6 bases at V and 2 bases at J, with 14 bases in the middle. The V gene's germline CDR1 is SNHLY and CDR2 FYNNEI. CDR3 length: 14 residues. The CDR3 coding sequence is TGTGCCAGCAGACAGGGTATCAATGCCTACGAGCAGTACTTC. Translation gives CASRQGINAYEQYF. The whole variable domain, filled in from reference TRBV2 and TRBJ2-7, reads EPEVTQTPSHQVTQMGQEVILRCVPISNHLYFYWYRQILGQKVEFLVSFYNNEISEKSEIFDDQFSVERPDGSNFTLKIRSTKLEDSAMYFCASRQGINAYEQYFGPGTRLTVT.

The genes are TRBV18 and TRBJ1-3; D uncertain. The V end was cut by 6 bases, the J end by 6 bases, with 6 bases between. The CDR3 contains 11 residues. Germline CDR1 reads KGHSH; CDR2 reads LQKENI. CDR3 bases: TGTGCCAGCTCCCTAGCAAACACCATATATTTT. Translating it yields CASSLANTIYF. The full variable domain, rest sourced from reference TRBV18 and TRBJ1-3, is NAGVMQNPRHLVRRRGQEARLRCSPMKGHSHVYWYRQLPEEGLKFMVYLQKENIIDESGMPKERFSAEFPKEGPSILRIQQVVRGDSAAYFCASSLANTIYFGEGSWLTVV.

The J gene is TRBJ2-7, the V gene TRBV29-1, with a weak D call TRBD2 (6 bases). The CDR3 runs 12 residues. Germline V CDR1 and CDR2: SQVTM, ANQGSEA. V dropped 8 bases and J dropped 5 bases, with 16 bases sitting between them. The DNA for the CDR3 is TGCAGCATCTTGAAGGGCGGGGACGAGCAGTACTTC. Translation gives CSILKGGDEQYF.

The chain is built from TRBV24-1 and TRBJ2-7; D might be TRBD1 (7 bases). V was cut by 6 bases and J by 1 base, with 15 bases left in between. In germline, CDR1 is KGHDR, CDR2 SFDVKD. The CDR3 consists of 15 residues. CDR3 residues: CATSSSAGQSYEQYF. CDR3 sequence (DNA): TGTGCCACCAGTTCTTCGGCGGGACAGTCCTACGAGCAGTACTTC.

The chain links TRBV9 to TRBJ2-7, with D perhaps matching TRBD2 (5 bases). V dropped 4 bases and J dropped 7 bases, with 12 bases sitting between them. The CDR3 is 12 amino acids. Germline loops: CDR1 SGDLS, CDR2 YYNGEE. CDR3 bases: TGTGCCAGCAGCCAGGACTCTCTGGAGCAGTACTTC. Protein sequence: CASSQDSLEQYF.

CDR3 amino acids: CASRPDSNYGYTF. In DNA form, the CDR3 reads TGTGCCAGCAGGCCCGACAGTAACTATGGCTACACCTTC. This chain joins TRBV28 and TRBJ1-2; D possibly corresponds to TRBD1 (5 bases). Germline V CDR1 and CDR2: MDHEN, SYDVKM. The V gene lost 6 bases and the J gene lost 1 base, with 9 bases spanning the gap. This CDR3 has 13 amino acids.

J is TRBJ2-1 and V is TRBV9; 10 bases line up with TRBD2. Germline lookup yields CDR1 SGDLS and CDR2 YYNGEE. The CDR3 extends over 15 amino acids. After removal of 1 base from V and 9 bases from J, the junction contained 7 bases not matched to a gene. The CDR3 loop is CASSVSLAGVGEQFF. The CDR3 DNA follows: TGTGCCAGCAGCGTAAGTCTAGCGGGAGTCGGTGAGCAGTTCTTC.

Concerning this clone itself: Different DNA sequences within this sample yield the same CDR3. The J gene is TRBJ2-7, the V gene TRBV18; 8 bases agree with TRBD2. The CDR3 runs 13 residues. The germline V gene encodes CDR1 KGHSH and CDR2 LQKENI. Losses at the gene ends were 3 bases for V and 3 bases for J; bases not matched to a gene: 1. CDR3 region: CASSPGLDYEQYF. The CDR3 bases are TGTGCCAGCTCACCGGGACTAGACTACGAGCAGTACTTC.